What follows are 2 T cell receptor beta chains derived from one specimen sequenced in a study of cytomegalovirus exposure and HLA in healthy donors. The PCR used 60 Vbeta and 13 Jbeta primers. Sequenced by immunoSEQ multiplex PCR; TCRdb stores in-frame clones only, minus some. The listing records 150,000 or so clones. Sequencing was performed on PBMCs. The receptors here all came from a woman between 45 and 60 years old in good health and CMV-seronegative.

The chain carries TRBV4-1 and TRBJ2-1; TRBD1 agrees at 10 bases. The CDR3 runs 16 residues. Trimming took 2 bases from V and 7 from J; bases not matched to a gene: 8. The germline gives CDR1 MGHRA, CDR2 YSYEKL. Here the CDR3 DNA reads TGCGCCAGCAGCCAACCGGGACAGGGGCGTACTAATGAGCAGTTCTTC. Residues: CASSQPGQGRTNEQFF.

The gene calls are TRBV9 and TRBJ2-2; 9 bases match TRBD1. Looked up from germline, CDR1 is SGDLS and CDR2 is YYNGEE. This CDR3 contains 15 residues. V shed 3 bases, J shed 4 bases, and the junction held 4 bases outside the gene matches. The CDR3 is CASSATGGITGELFF. The CDR3 DNA follows: TGTGCCAGCAGCGCAACAGGGGGCATCACCGGGGAGCTGTTTTTT.